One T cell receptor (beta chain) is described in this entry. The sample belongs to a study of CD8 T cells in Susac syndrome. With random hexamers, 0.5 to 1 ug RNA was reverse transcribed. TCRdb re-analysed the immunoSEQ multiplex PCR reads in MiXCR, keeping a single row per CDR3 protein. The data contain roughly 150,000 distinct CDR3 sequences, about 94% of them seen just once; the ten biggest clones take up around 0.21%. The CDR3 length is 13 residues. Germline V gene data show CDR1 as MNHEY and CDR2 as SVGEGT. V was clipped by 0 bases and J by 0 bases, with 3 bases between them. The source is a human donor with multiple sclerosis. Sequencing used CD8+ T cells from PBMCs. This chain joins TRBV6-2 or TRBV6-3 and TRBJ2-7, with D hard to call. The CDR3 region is CASSYSNSYEQYF. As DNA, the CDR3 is TGTGCCAGCAGTTACTCGAACTCCTACGAGCAGTACTTC.